The rows below give T cell receptor beta chains drawn from one sample of a study of beta chain features in type 1 diabetes. Method: immunoSEQ multiplex PCR; TCRdb's copy keeps in-frame clones and lacks some. Seen here are about 180,000 clones, roughly an eighth observed once, and the top ten hold 0.5% to 0.75%. The material sequenced was central memory CD4+ T cells from blood. The receptors shown here come from a woman under 30 in good health. The CDR3 runs from the conserved cysteine through the conserved F or W. D genes are given only for firm matches. The size entry is marked missing in some rows and otherwise reads once, few, many or a size class.

abundance,j_gene,v_gene,d_gene,CDR3aa,CDR3nt
NA,TRBJ2-1,TRBV4-3,TRBD1,CASSPLTGRHDEQFF,TGCGCCAGCAGCCCTTTGACAGGGCGACACGATGAGCAGTTCTTC
NA,TRBJ2-1,TRBV5-6,NA,CASSLETGSYNEQFF,TGTGCCAGCAGCTTGGAAACGGGATCCTACAATGAGCAGTTCTTC
NA,TRBJ2-5,TRBV7-8,NA,CASSFGGAETQYF,TGTGCCAGCAGCTTCGGGGGTGCGGAGACCCAGTACTTC
few,TRBJ2-5,TRBV6-1,TRBD2,CASSEVAGIETQYF,TGTGCCAGCAGTGAAGTAGCGGGGATAGAGACCCAGTACTTC
NA,TRBJ2-3,TRBV5-1,NA,CASSLAEPDTQYF,TGCGCCAGCAGCTTGGCGGAGCCAGATACGCAGTATTTT
few,TRBJ2-1,TRBV29-1,NA,CSVDFGQLYNEQFF,TGCAGCGTTGATTTTGGACAGCTATACAATGAGCAGTTCTTC
NA,TRBJ2-5,TRBV28,NA,CASLPNRGGGETQYF,TGTGCCAGCCTCCCGAACAGGGGGGGCGGAGAGACCCAGTACTTC
few,TRBJ1-5,TRBV23-1,TRBD1,CASPVEGAVCGSNQPQHF,TGCGCCAGTCCTGTGGAGGGGGCGGTTTGTGGGAGCAATCAGCCCCAGCATTTT
NA,TRBJ2-7,TRBV7-2,NA,CASSEGVEYEQYF,TGTGCCAGCAGCGAGGGGGTTGAGTACGAGCAGTACTTC
NA,TRBJ2-1,TRBV7-8,TRBD1,CASTRDRGSYNEQFF,TGTGCCAGCACCCGAGACAGGGGATCCTACAATGAGCAGTTCTTC
NA,TRBJ2-1,TRBV7-3,TRBD2,CASSPPTTGRAFNEQFF,TGTGCCAGCAGCCCCCCAACTACCGGGAGGGCATTCAATGAGCAGTTCTTC
few,TRBJ2-2,TRBV7-9,NA,CASSINRVTGELFF,TGTGCCAGCAGCATAAACAGGGTAACCGGGGAGCTGTTTTTT